Listed here is a single TCR beta chain. Clones were read by immunoSEQ multiplex PCR, and TCRdb kept only the in-frame ones, dropping some. The sample includes about 260,000 clones, around 87% of them seen just once. This specimen belongs to a study of blood T cell repertoires in COVID-19. Study details: Collection of acute and convalescent COVID-19 samples took place in the United States, Italy and Spain.

Germline-derived CDR1 and CDR2 are SGHAT and FQNNGV. The CDR3 contains 14 residues. With 0 bases clipped from V and 3 bases from J, the junction kept 1 base outside the gene matches. Sample: peripheral blood. This TCR was recovered from a woman between 50 and 59 years old with acute or convalescent COVID-19. This chain joins TRBV11-2 and TRBJ2-5, with 7 bases aligning to TRBD2. CDR3 loop: CASSLDLAEETQYF. Written as DNA, the CDR3 is TGTGCCAGCAGCTTAGATCTAGCGGAAGAGACCCAGTACTTC.